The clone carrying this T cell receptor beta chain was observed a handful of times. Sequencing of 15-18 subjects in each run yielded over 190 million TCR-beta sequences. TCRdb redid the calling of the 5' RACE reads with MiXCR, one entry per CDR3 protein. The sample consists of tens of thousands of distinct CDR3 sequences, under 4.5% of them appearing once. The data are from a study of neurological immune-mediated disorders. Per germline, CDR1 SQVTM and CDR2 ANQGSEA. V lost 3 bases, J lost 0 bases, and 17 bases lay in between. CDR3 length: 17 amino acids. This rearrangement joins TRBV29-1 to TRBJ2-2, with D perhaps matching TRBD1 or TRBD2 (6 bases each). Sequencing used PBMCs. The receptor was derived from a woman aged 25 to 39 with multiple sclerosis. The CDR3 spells CSVESPQGRTNTGELFF. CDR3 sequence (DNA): TGCAGCGTTGAGAGCCCGCAGGGGAGGACGAACACCGGGGAGCTGTTTTTT.